The T cell receptor beta chain under discussion was sequenced for a study of cytotoxic CD8 clonotypes in ibrutinib-treated CLL. Libraries were prepared by immunoSEQ multiplex PCR; TCRdb keeps only in-frame clonotypes and omits some of them. There are around 310,000 clones in the sample; 70% to 80% occur only once, and more than 6% lies in the top ten. Library input was about 2 micrograms of DNA from cryopreserved PBMCs. The study, taken as a whole, reports: Increased clonality at ibrutinib response gave way to a return toward baseline at progression.

With respect to this clone: Its antigen remains unknown.

Germline assignment: CDR1 LGHNA and CDR2 YSLEER. After removal of 4 bases from V and 6 bases from J, the junction contained 9 bases not matched to a gene. The CDR3 is 15 residues long. The sequence came from a human donor with chronic lymphocytic leukemia. The chain employs TRBV4-3 and TRBJ1-1; 9 nucleotides align to TRBD1. Source: PBMCs, taken before ibrutinib treatment. CDR3 coding DNA: TGCGCCAGCAGCCGCCCGGGACAGGGAAGCTCTGAAGCTTTCTTT. Translation: CASSRPGQGSSEAFF.